Shown below are 7 T cell receptor beta chains from a single sample sequenced in a study of cytomegalovirus exposure and HLA in healthy donors. Here immunoSEQ multiplex PCR was the method, and the copy in TCRdb shows in-frame clones only, minus some. The sample has around 190,000 clones, 81% seen once. Source material: PBMCs. These receptors all come from a young woman in good health and CMV-seronegative.

For the CDR3, the DNA is TGTGCCAGCAGTTCCCTTAGGGGCGGTGGTGGAAAACTGTTTTTT. Translating gives CASSSLRGGGGKLFF. The gene calls are TRBV6-5 and TRBJ1-4; a weak D match, TRBD1 (5 bases). The germline V and J ends were trimmed by 4 bases and 10 bases, with 19 bases remaining between them. CDR1 is MNHEY and CDR2 is SVGAGI in the germline V gene. CDR3 length: 15 amino acids.

This chain links TRBV7-2 with TRBJ2-7; D perhaps matches TRBD1 (5 bases). CDR3 length: 13 amino acids. V was clipped by 1 base and J by 4 bases, with 8 bases between them. Germline V gene sequence: CDR1 SGHTA, CDR2 FQGNSA. Written as DNA, the CDR3 is TGTGCCAGCAGCTTAGGGGGCCGTTACGAGCAGTACTTC. Its translation is CASSLGGRYEQYF.

The chain has TRBV27 and TRBJ1-1; 10 bases are shared with TRBD1. The germline CDR1 and CDR2 sequences are MNHEY and SMNVEV (reference sequence). The CDR3 length is 15 residues. The junction had 20 bases not matched to a gene; V was cut back by 11 bases and J by 11 bases. Here the CDR3 DNA reads TGTGCCGCCGATTTCCCCGACAGGGGGCTATACGGGGCTTTCTTT. The encoded protein is CAADFPDRGLYGAFF.

The chain recombines TRBV30 with TRBJ2-3; TRBD2 might be the D (5 bases). The CDR3 is 13 amino acids. The germline V gene encodes CDR1 GTSNPN and CDR2 SVGIG (reference sequence). Trimming shortened V by 2 bases and J by 6 bases, and 12 bases separated the two germline ends. Here the CDR3 reads CAWSRAGRDTQYF. The DNA of the CDR3 is TGTGCCTGGAGTCGGGCGGGCCGGGATACGCAGTATTTT.

The sample holds one count of this clone. The chain carries TRBV7-8 and TRBJ1-4; D is ambiguous. This CDR3 contains 13 residues. Germline V gene lookup returns CDR1 SGHVS and CDR2 FQNEAQ. With 3 bases removed from V and 7 bases from J, the gap between germline ends came to 9 bases. DNA for the CDR3: TGTGCCAGCAGCTTTATCGGCGGTGAAAAACTGTTTTTT. It specifies CASSFIGGEKLFF.

The genes are TRBV11-2 and TRBJ2-3; 7 nucleotides line up with TRBD1. This CDR3 contains 14 residues. Germline assignment: CDR1 SGHAT and CDR2 FQNNGV. The ends lost 5 bases at V and 2 bases at J; junction bases unmatched: 4. The CDR3 sequence: CASSRDSYTDTQYF. The CDR3 DNA is TGTGCCAGCAGCCGGGACAGCTACACAGATACGCAGTATTTT.

CDR3 sequence: CASSPLTPNYEQYF. The CDR3 DNA reads TGTGCCAGCAGTCCCCTGACACCAAATTACGAGCAGTACTTC. V and J are TRBV27 and TRBJ2-7; D unclear. CDR1 is MNHEY, CDR2 SMNVEV, per germline (reference sequence). CDR3 length equals 14 residues. Trimming removed 5 bases from V and 4 bases from J, with 15 bases in between.